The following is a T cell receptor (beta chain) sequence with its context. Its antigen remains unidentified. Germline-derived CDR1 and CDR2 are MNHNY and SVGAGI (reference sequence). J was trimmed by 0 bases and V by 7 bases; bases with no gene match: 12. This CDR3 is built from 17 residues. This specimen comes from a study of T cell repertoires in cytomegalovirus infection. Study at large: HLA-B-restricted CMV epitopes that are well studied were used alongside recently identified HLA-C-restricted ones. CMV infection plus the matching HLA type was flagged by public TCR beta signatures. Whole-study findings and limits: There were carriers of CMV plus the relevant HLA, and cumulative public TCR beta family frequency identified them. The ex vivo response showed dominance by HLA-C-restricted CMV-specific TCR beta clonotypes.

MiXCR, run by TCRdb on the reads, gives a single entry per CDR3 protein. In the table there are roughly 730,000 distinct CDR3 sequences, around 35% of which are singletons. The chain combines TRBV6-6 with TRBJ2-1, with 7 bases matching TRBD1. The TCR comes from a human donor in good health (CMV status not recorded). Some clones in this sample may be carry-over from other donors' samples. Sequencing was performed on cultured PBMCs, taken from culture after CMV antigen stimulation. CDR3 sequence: CASNGQVPKGSYNEQFF. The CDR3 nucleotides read TGTGCCAGCAACGGACAGGTTCCCAAAGGCTCCTACAATGAGCAGTTCTTC.